The next 13 T cell receptor beta chains were all read from a single sample in a study of CD8+CD57+ T cells in acquired aplastic anemia. TCR beta VDJ combinations and CDR3 sequences were profiled from genomic DNA. TCRdb reanalysed the reads using MiXCR and keeps one entry per CDR3 protein. The sample lists about 200,000 distinct CDR3 sequences; almost 50% were seen once. For sequencing, patients were chosen who had shown expansion of CD8+CD57+ cells by flow cytometry. Input material: sorted CD4+, CD8+, or CD8+CD57+ T cells (not recorded which) from PBMCs. The receptors come from a human donor with aplastic anemia.

The chain links TRBV27 to TRBJ2-7; tentatively, D is TRBD1 (5 bases). The CDR3 loop spans 15 amino acids. Trimming pared 2 bases from V and 1 base from J, leaving 12 bases between. Germline lookup yields CDR1 MNHEY and CDR2 SMNVEV (reference sequence). As DNA, the CDR3 is TGTGCCAGCAGTTTAAAGGGGTATAGTTCCTACGAGCAGTACTTC. Protein sequence: CASSLKGYSSYEQYF.

At least ten counts were recorded for this clonotype. The chain uses TRBV6-5 and TRBJ1-6; TRBD1 agrees at 11 bases. Germline V gene lookup returns CDR1 MNHEY and CDR2 SVGAGI. J was trimmed by 8 bases and V by 2 bases; bases with no gene match: 5. The CDR3 has 16 amino acids. The CDR3 nucleotides are TGTGCCAGCAGTTACCTCCCGGGACAGGGGGATTCACCCCTCCACTTT. Translated: CASSYLPGQGDSPLHF.

The CDR3, as DNA: TGTGCCAGCTCATCCCTACTAGCGGGGGGTTACAATGAGCAGTTCTTC. It yields the protein CASSSLLAGGYNEQFF. This chain links TRBV18 with TRBJ2-1; 12 positions match TRBD2. The CDR3 runs 16 residues. CDR1 is KGHSH and CDR2 is LQKENI in the germline V gene. Unmatched junction bases numbered 6, after V lost 5 bases and J lost 4 bases.

On this clonotype itself: As the CDR3 is not closed by the conserved phenylalanine or tryptophan, this likely results from a read error. The rearrangement links TRBV11-2 to TRBJ2-7; the D gene is possibly TRBD2 (5 bases). With 0 bases removed from V and 0 bases from J, the gap between germline ends came to 6 bases. The CDR3 covers 14 residues. CDR1 SGHAT and CDR2 FQNNGV come from the germline V gene. CDR3 nucleotides: TGTGCCAGCAGCTTAGAAGGGAGCTCCTACGAGCAGTACCTC. Its translation is CASSLEGSSYEQYL.

Comment on this clonotype: One end of the junction varies from germline; a read error may be responsible. The chain uses TRBV7-9 and TRBJ2-3; 12 bases match TRBD2. This CDR3 region has 16 residues. The germline V gene encodes CDR1 SEHNR and CDR2 FQNEAQ (reference sequence). The CDR3 bases are TGTGCCAGCAGCTTAGCGCAGTCTAGCGGGGGGGATACGCGGTATTTT. It is translated as CASSLAQSSGGDTRYF.

This chain links TRBV5-1 with TRBJ2-3, with a weak D call TRBD1 (6 bases). CDR1 is SGHRS and CDR2 is YFSETQ in the germline V gene. The CDR3 sequence is 14 residues long. Trimming pared 0 bases from V and 11 bases from J, leaving 16 bases between. The CDR3 spells CASSLGREGGEQYF. The CDR3 nucleotides are TGCGCCAGCAGCTTGGGAAGGGAAGGGGGTGAGCAGTATTTT.

This clonotype was recorded at least ten times. An end of the junction does not agree with germline; a read error may underlie this. The V call is TRBV7-9, the J call TRBJ1-2; tentative D call: TRBD1 (6 bases). The CDR3 length is 13 residues. The germline V gene encodes CDR1 SEHNR and CDR2 FQNEAQ (reference sequence). This CDR3 reads CASSLGGNYGYTF. CDR3 sequence (DNA): TGTGCCAGCAGTTTAGGGGGTAACTATGGCTACACCTTC.

The chain couples TRBV19 to TRBJ2-7; tentative D call: TRBD2 (6 bases). Germline CDR1 is LNHDA and CDR2 is SQIVND (reference sequence). Trimming removed 9 bases at V and 4 bases at J, with 19 bases between. The CDR3 extends over 14 amino acids. The CDR3 loop is CASSQETSWYEQYF. CDR3 in DNA: TGTGCCAGCAGCCAAGAGACTAGTTGGTACGAGCAGTACTTC.

The chain joins TRBV30 to TRBJ1-6; no definite D call. CDR3 length: 14 amino acids. V was shortened by 0 bases and J by 7 bases, with 10 bases between the two germline ends. Germline V gene data show CDR1 as GTSNPN and CDR2 as SVGIG (reference sequence). CDR3 protein: CAWSVPGKNSPLHF. CDR3 in DNA: TGTGCCTGGAGTGTACCTGGAAAAAATTCACCCCTCCACTTT.

This clonotype was observed a few times. The chain couples TRBV7-9 to TRBJ2-3, with TRBD2 matching over 12 bases. The germline CDR1 and CDR2 sequences are SEHNR and FQNEAQ (reference sequence). V lost 5 bases, J lost 2 bases, and 8 bases stayed unmatched. The length of the CDR3 is 17 residues. CDR3 coding DNA: TGTGCCAGCAGCCCCGGACTAGCGGGGTATATCACAGATACGCAGTATTTT. Its translation: CASSPGLAGYITDTQYF.

The rearrangement links TRBV11-2 to TRBJ2-7; 7 bases fit TRBD1. This CDR3 has 14 residues. Unmatched junction bases numbered 6, after V lost 2 bases and J lost 5 bases. Looked up from germline, CDR1 is SGHAT and CDR2 is FQNNGV. The CDR3 DNA reads as TGTGCCAGCAGCTTATCCACAGGGGTCGACGAGCAGTACTTC. Translation: CASSLSTGVDEQYF.

CDR3 bases: TGTGCCAGCAAAGTTGGACCGGATCTTCAGAGTGAAAAACTGTTTTTT. Translation: CASKVGPDLQSEKLFF. The V and J genes are TRBV2 and TRBJ1-4; D ambiguous. Trimming left V 7 bases short and J 7 bases short, with 22 bases between. Germline CDR1 and CDR2: SNHLY and FYNNEI. The CDR3 has 16 amino acids.

This clonotype appeared a few times. The CDR3 DNA is TGCAGTGCTAGAAACCCGGGACAGGGGGGCGTAAACGAGCAGTACTTC. Protein: CSARNPGQGGVNEQYF. V gene TRBV20-1 combines with J gene TRBJ2-7, with 11 bases fitting TRBD1. The germline V gene has CDR1 DFQATT and CDR2 SNEGSKA (reference sequence). The CDR3 is 16 residues long. V lost 2 bases, J lost 5 bases, and 11 bases stayed unmatched.